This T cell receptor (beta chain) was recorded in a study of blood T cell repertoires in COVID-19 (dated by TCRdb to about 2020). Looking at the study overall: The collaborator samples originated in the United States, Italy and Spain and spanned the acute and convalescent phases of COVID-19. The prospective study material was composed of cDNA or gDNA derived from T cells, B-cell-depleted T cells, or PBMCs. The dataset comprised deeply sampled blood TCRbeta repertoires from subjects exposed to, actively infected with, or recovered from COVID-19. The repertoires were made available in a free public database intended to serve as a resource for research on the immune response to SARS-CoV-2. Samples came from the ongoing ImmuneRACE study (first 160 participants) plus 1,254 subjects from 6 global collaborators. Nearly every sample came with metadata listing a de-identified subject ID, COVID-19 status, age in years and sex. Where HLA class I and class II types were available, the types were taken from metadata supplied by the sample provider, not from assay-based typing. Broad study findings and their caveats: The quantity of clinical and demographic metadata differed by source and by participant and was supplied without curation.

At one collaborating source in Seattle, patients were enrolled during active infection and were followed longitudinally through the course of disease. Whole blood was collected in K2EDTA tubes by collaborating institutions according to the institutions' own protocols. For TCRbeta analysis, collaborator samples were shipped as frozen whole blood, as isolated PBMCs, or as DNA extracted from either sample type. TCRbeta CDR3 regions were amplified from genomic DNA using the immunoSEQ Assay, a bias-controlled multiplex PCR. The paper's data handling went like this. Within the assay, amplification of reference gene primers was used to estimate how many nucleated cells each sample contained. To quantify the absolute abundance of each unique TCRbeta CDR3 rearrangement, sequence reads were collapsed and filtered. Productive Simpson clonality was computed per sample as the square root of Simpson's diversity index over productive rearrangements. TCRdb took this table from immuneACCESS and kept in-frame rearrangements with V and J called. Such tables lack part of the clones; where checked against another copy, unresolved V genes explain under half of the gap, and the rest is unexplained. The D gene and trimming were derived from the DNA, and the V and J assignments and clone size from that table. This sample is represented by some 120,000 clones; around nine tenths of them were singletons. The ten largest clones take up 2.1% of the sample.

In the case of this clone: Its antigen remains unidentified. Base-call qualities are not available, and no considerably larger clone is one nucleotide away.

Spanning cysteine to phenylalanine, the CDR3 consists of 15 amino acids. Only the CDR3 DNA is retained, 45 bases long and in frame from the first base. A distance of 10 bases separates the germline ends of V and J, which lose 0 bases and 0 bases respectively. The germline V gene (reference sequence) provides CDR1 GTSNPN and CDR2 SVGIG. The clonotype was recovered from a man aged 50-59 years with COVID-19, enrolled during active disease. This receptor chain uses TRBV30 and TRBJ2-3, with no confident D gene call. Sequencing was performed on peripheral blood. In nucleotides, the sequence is TGTGCCTGGAGTGTACTTGCGGCCAGCACAGATACGCAGTATTTT. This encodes CAWSVLAASTDTQYF. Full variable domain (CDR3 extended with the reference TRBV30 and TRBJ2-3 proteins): SQTIHQWPATLVQPVGSPLSLECTVEGTSNPNLYWYRQAAGRGLQLLFYSVGIGQISSEVPQNLSASRPQDRQFILSSKKLLLSDSGFYLCAWSVLAASTDTQYFGPGTRLTVL.